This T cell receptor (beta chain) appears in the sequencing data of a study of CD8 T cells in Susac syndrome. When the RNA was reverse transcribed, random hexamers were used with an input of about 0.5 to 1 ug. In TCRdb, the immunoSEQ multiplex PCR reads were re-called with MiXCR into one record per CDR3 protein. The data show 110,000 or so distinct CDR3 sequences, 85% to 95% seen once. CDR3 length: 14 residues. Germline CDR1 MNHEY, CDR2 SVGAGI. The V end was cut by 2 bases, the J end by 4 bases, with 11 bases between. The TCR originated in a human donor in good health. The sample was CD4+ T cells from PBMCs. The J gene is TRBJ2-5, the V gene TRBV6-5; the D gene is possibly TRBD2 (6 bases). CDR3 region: CASSYVAGRETQYF. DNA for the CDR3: TGTGCCAGCAGTTACGTGGCGGGAAGAGAGACCCAGTACTTC.